One and the same sample provided the 13 T cell receptor beta chains below, sequenced in a study of a mutant IDH1 vaccine in newly diagnosed glioma. This table comes from immunoSEQ multiplex PCR, and its TCRdb copy is limited to in-frame clones, with some not included. The sample contains 100,000 to 150,000 clones, about four fifths of which appear only once. These receptors are not linked to any known antigen. The time point: week 11, during vaccination. All doses held 300 ug of mutant IDH1 20-mer peptide, with topical imiquimod. This specimen consisted of PBMCs, obtained from a glioma patient whose treatment included an IDH1 peptide vaccine. Every receptor here comes from a man in his forties or fifties with glioma.

The chain uses TRBV5-4 and TRBJ2-7; D unclear. Germline-derived CDR1 and CDR2 are SGHNT and YYREEE (reference sequence). V lost 0 bases to trimming and J lost 4 bases, with 14 bases between them. The CDR3 has 15 residues. The CDR3 is CASSLGSTKLYEQYF. CDR3 nucleotides: TGTGCCAGCAGCTTGGGCAGTACTAAACTATACGAGCAGTACTTC.

This clone was seen more than once but under ten times. This chain connects TRBV19 to TRBJ2-2, with D possibly matching TRBD1 (5 bases). The length of the CDR3 is 14 residues. Germline values: CDR1 LNHDA, CDR2 SQIVND (reference sequence). V lost 4 bases and J 3 bases, leaving 9 bases between the germline ends. CDR3 sequence (DNA): TGTGCCAGTAGTAGTCAGGGCTACACCGGGGAGCTGTTTTTT. Its protein is CASSSQGYTGELFF.

J is TRBJ1-1 and V is TRBV30; D perhaps matches TRBD1 (5 bases). Trimming took off 4 bases at V and 0 bases at J, with 12 bases between the two ends. This CDR3 comprises 14 residues. Germline V lookup: CDR1 GTSNPN, CDR2 SVGIG (reference sequence). CDR3 DNA sequence: TGTGCCTGGACTTGGGGCGCGGTGAACACTGAAGCTTTCTTT. The encoded protein is CAWTWGAVNTEAFF.

This clone was seen at least ten times. This chain joins TRBV7-9 and TRBJ2-5; 13 bases agree with TRBD2. J gave up 1 base and V 5 bases, and 7 bases lay outside the gene matches. The CDR3 sequence is 17 residues long. The germline V gene encodes CDR1 SEHNR and CDR2 FQNEAQ (reference sequence). Here the CDR3 DNA reads TGTGCCAGCAGCCGGACTAGCGGGGGACTAGGCCAAGAGACCCAGTACTTC. Its protein product is CASSRTSGGLGQETQYF. The variable domain in full, completed from reference TRBV7-9 and TRBJ2-5, reads DTGVSQNPRHKITKRGQNVTFRCDPISEHNRLYWYRQTLGQGPEFLTYFQNEAQLEKSRLLSDRFSAERPKGSFSTLEIQRTEQGDSAMYLCASSRTSGGLGQETQYFGPGTRLLVL.

The genes are TRBV28 and TRBJ2-4; D is perhaps TRBD2 (6 bases). There are 14 residues in the CDR3. From germline, CDR1 is MDHEN and CDR2 SYDVKM. The V and J ends lost 8 bases and 8 bases respectively, with 19 bases between them. CDR3 nucleotide sequence: TGTGCCAGCGGGGAGTGGGCAGGCGGGGACATTCAGTACTTC. Its protein product is CASGEWAGGDIQYF.

The chain joins TRBV6-5 to TRBJ1-4; maybe TRBD1 (6 bases). Germline V lookup: CDR1 MNHEY, CDR2 SVGAGI. V shed 2 bases and J shed 8 bases, with 12 bases lying between them. The CDR3 is 14 residues long. CDR3 DNA: TGTGCCAGCAGTTACATCAGGGGTGAAGAAAAACTGTTTTTT. Translation gives CASSYIRGEEKLFF.

The chain employs TRBV9 and TRBJ2-1, with 10 positions matching TRBD2. Germline-derived CDR1 and CDR2 are SGDLS and YYNGEE. J gave up 8 bases and V 1 base, and 30 bases lay outside the gene matches. The CDR3 spans 23 residues. The CDR3 nucleotides read TGTGCCAGCAGCGTATCAAGGACTAGCGGCCAGGGCATGCTGGAGGGCCATACATATGAGCAGTTCTTC. It encodes CASSVSRTSGQGMLEGHTYEQFF.

The rearrangement joins TRBV18 to TRBJ2-7, with D perhaps TRBD1 or TRBD2 (5 bases each). With 3 bases removed from V and 6 bases from J, the gap between germline ends came to 18 bases. The CDR3 spans 15 residues. Germline assignment: CDR1 KGHSH and CDR2 LQKENI. In DNA, the CDR3 is TGTGCCAGCTCACCCCTAGGGACGGCGGGCAGCGAGCAGTACTTC. Its translation: CASSPLGTAGSEQYF.

This clone was seen only a few times. The chain uses TRBV30 and TRBJ1-5; D unclear. Deletions cut 3 bases from V and 7 bases from J, with 10 bases between. Germline V gives CDR1 GTSNPN, CDR2 SVGIG (reference sequence). There are 12 residues in the CDR3. This CDR3 reads CAWSSGLQPQHF. The CDR3 DNA is TGTGCCTGGAGCAGCGGATTACAGCCCCAGCATTTT.

This chain connects TRBV6-5 to TRBJ1-2; D not certain. The V and J ends lost 0 bases and 3 bases respectively, with 8 bases between them. This CDR3 is built from 14 residues. CDR1 MNHEY and CDR2 SVGAGI come from the germline V gene. CDR3 nucleotide sequence: TGTGCCAGCAGTTACTCGTTCGGGGACTATGGCTACACCTTC. Translated: CASSYSFGDYGYTF.

The gene calls are TRBV5-1 and TRBJ1-5, with D unresolved. Between the trimmed V and J ends, which lost 0 bases and 0 bases, there was a span of 13 bases. Germline CDR1 and CDR2: SGHRS and YFSETQ. This CDR3 is built from 17 residues. The CDR3 spells CASSLDGSLYSNQPQHF. The CDR3 coding sequence is TGCGCCAGCAGCTTGGATGGTAGCCTCTATAGCAATCAGCCCCAGCATTTT.

J is TRBJ2-5 and V is TRBV9; 9 bases map to TRBD2. The CDR3 loop spans 15 amino acids. Trimming took 0 bases from V and 5 from J; bases not matched to a gene: 5. Germline V gives CDR1 SGDLS, CDR2 YYNGEE. In nucleotides, the CDR3 is TGTGCCAGCAGCGTAGAACTAGCGGGCGGGGAGACCCAGTACTTC. This encodes CASSVELAGGETQYF.

The V gene is TRBV28, the J gene TRBJ2-7, with D hard to call. The V gene lost 4 bases and the J gene lost 3 bases, with 7 bases spanning the gap. CDR3 size: 12 residues. Germline CDR1 is MDHEN and CDR2 is SYDVKM. Written as DNA, the CDR3 is TGTGCCAGCAGTTCCACCGTCTACGAGCAGTACTTC. Amino acid sequence: CASSSTVYEQYF.